This T cell receptor beta chain was identified during a study of cytomegalovirus exposure and HLA in healthy donors. Study background: Of the donors genotyped, a few hundred in all, 65% to 90% fell in the Caucasian-associated ancestry cluster.

Note on this clone: Its target is not known.

The PCR made use of 60 Vbeta and 13 Jbeta primers. Generated by immunoSEQ multiplex PCR, the TCRdb table keeps only in-frame clones and is missing some. The sample consists of 75,000 to 95,000 clones, roughly 78% of them appearing once. Germline CDR1 reads ENHRY; CDR2 reads SYGVKD. V lost 6 bases and J lost 7; bases outside the gene matches: 9. This CDR3 has 14 residues. Study observations and caveats: A previous analysis found most TCR beta V segments productive roughly 90% or roughly 30% of the time.

The origin of this receptor is a male donor in good health and CMV-seropositive. The sample consisted of PBMCs. The chain couples TRBV10-3 to TRBJ2-7; 10 positions agree with TRBD1. CDR3 sequence: CAIRRTGGHGEQYF. CDR3 sequence (DNA): TGTGCCATCAGACGGACAGGGGGACATGGTGAGCAGTACTTC.